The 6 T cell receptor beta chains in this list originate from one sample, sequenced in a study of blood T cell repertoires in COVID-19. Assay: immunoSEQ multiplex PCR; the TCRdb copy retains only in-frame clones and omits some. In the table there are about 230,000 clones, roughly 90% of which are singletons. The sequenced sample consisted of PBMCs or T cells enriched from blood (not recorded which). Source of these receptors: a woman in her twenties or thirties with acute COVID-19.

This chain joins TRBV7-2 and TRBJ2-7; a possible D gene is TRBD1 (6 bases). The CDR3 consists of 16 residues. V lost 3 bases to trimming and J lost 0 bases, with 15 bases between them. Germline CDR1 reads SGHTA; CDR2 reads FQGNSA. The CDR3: CASSFATAGASYEQYF. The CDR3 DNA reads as TGTGCCAGCAGCTTCGCGACAGCAGGGGCCTCCTACGAGCAGTACTTC.

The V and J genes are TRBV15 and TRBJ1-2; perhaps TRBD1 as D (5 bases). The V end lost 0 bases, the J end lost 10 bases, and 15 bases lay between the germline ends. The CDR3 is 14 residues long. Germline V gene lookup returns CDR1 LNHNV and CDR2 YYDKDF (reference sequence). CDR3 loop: CATSRDLTGSYYTF. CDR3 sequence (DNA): TGTGCCACCAGCAGAGATCTCACAGGTTCCTACTACACCTTC.

In DNA, the CDR3 is TGTGCCAGCAGCCCTTCGGGACAGGGTTTCCACACTGAAGCTTTCTTT. It is translated as CASSPSGQGFHTEAFF. The rearrangement uses TRBV7-9 and TRBJ1-1; 9 bases are shared with TRBD1. J gave up 3 bases and V 5 bases, and 10 bases lay outside the gene matches. The germline gives CDR1 SEHNR, CDR2 FQNEAQ (reference sequence). The CDR3 extends over 16 amino acids.

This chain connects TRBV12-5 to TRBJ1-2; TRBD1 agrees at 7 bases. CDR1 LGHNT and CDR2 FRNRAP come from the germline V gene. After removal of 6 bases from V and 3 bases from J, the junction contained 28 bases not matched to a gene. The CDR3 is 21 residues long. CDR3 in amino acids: CASGPTSRDIVGTAGDYGYTF. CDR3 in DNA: TGTGCTAGTGGGCCCACCTCGAGGGACATTGTGGGGACAGCGGGCGACTATGGCTACACCTTC.

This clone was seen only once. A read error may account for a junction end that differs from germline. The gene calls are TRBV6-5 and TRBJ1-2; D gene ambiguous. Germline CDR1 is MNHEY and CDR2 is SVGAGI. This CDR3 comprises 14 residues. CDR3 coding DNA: TGTGCCGGCAGTTACTCCACCGGGTTCGATGGCTACACCTTC. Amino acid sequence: CAGSYSTGFDGYTF.

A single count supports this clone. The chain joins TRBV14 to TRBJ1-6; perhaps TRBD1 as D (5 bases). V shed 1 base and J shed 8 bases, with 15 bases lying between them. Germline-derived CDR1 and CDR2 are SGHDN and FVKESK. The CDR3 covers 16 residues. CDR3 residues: CASSQAFGGWDSPLHF. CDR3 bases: TGTGCCAGCAGCCAAGCCTTCGGGGGTTGGGATTCACCCCTCCACTTT.